This TCR beta chain emerged from a study of identical twins. TCRdb reanalysed the 5' RACE reads using MiXCR and keeps one entry per CDR3 protein. The data hold approximately 700,000 distinct CDR3 sequences, with 15% to 20% observed a single time. This clonotype appeared a few times. The germline V gene encodes CDR1 SGHRS and CDR2 YFSETQ. This CDR3 region has 18 residues. V was trimmed by 3 bases and J by 0 bases, leaving 20 bases between them. The data also belong to a second study, concerning T cells expressing NK-cell markers.

This sequence joins TRBV5-1 and TRBJ2-3, with D tentatively TRBD2 (6 bases). This TCR derives from a woman aged 18-29 years in good health. Sequenced input: PBMCs. The CDR3 region is CASSYRSAWSGSTDTQYF. Here the CDR3 DNA reads TGCGCCAGCAGCTATCGAAGCGCCTGGAGCGGGAGCACAGATACGCAGTATTTT.